The next 22 T cell receptor beta chains were all read from a single sample in a study of OX40 agonist ivuxolimab in advanced cancers. The table came from immunoSEQ multiplex PCR; TCRdb's copy has only in-frame clones and leaves some out. The profile shows 60,000 or so clones, over 80% of them singletons. The starting material was CD4+ or CD8+ T cells sorted from blood, obtained in a trial of the OX40 agonist ivuxolimab. These receptors originate from an adult with an advanced solid tumor such as melanoma, head and neck, liver or kidney cancer.

This chain links TRBV5-4 with TRBJ2-7; D gene ambiguous. There are 11 residues in the CDR3. Germline V gene data show CDR1 as SGHNT and CDR2 as YYREEE (reference sequence). V was trimmed by 4 bases and J by 5 bases, leaving 7 bases between them. CDR3 sequence reads: CASSPRDEQYF. CDR3 sequence (DNA): TGTGCCAGCAGCCCCCGGGACGAGCAGTACTTC.

This chain joins TRBV7-6 and TRBJ2-7; TRBD1 matches 9 bases. CDR3 length equals 15 residues. Germline lookup yields CDR1 SGHVS and CDR2 FNYEAQ. V shed 5 bases and J 5 bases; nucleotides not matched to a gene: 10. CDR3 sequence reads: CASSPGQGNFHEQYF. In nucleotides, the CDR3 is TGTGCCAGCAGCCCAGGACAGGGGAATTTCCACGAGCAGTACTTC.

This sequence joins TRBV11-2 and TRBJ2-1; D ambiguous. This CDR3 spans 15 amino acids. Germline V gives CDR1 SGHAT, CDR2 FQNNGV. The ends were cut back, 1 base at V and 3 bases at J, with 10 bases in the middle. CDR3 bases: TGTGCCAGCAGCTTAGGACCAGGATTCTACAATGAGCAGTTCTTC. Encoded protein: CASSLGPGFYNEQFF.

The CDR3 sequence is CASSMGLAGGPNYNEQFF. CDR3 DNA: TGCGCCAGCAGCATGGGACTAGCGGGAGGGCCGAACTACAATGAGCAGTTCTTC. The chain uses TRBV5-1 and TRBJ2-1; 16 bases align to TRBD2. Germline CDR1 SGHRS, CDR2 YFSETQ. There are 18 residues in the CDR3. Trimming removed 4 bases from V and 3 bases from J; junction bases left unmatched: 7.

This clone showed up just once. The chain has TRBV2 and TRBJ2-7; possibly TRBD1 for D (6 bases). Trimming left V 5 bases short and J 2 bases short, with 16 bases between. Germline-derived CDR1 and CDR2 are SNHLY and FYNNEI. The CDR3 runs 15 residues. The CDR3 loop is CASSKTGHLPYEQYF. Here the CDR3 DNA reads TGTGCCAGCAGTAAGACGGGACACCTACCCTACGAGCAGTACTTC.

The gene calls are TRBV29-1 and TRBJ2-5; TRBD2 is a possible D gene (6 bases). This CDR3 spans 11 amino acids. V lost 7 bases and J 7 bases, leaving 13 bases between the germline ends. CDR1 is SQVTM and CDR2 is ANQGSEA in the germline V gene. CDR3 amino acids: CSAWGVGTQYF. The DNA for the CDR3 is TGCAGCGCTTGGGGGGTTGGGACCCAGTACTTC.

This chain uses TRBV6-5 with TRBJ1-5, with D maybe TRBD1 (5 bases). Germline V CDR1 and CDR2: MNHEY, SVGAGI. The V gene lost 3 bases and the J gene lost 4 bases, with 13 bases spanning the gap. This CDR3 contains 15 residues. CDR3 DNA: TGTGCCAGCAGTTATGGGGCAGGAGGAAATCAGCCCCAGCATTTT. Translating it yields CASSYGAGGNQPQHF.

This clone was seen more than once but under ten times. The chain uses TRBV7-9 and TRBJ2-3; D not resolved. CDR1 and CDR2 (germline): SEHNR, FQNEAQ (reference sequence). CDR3 length: 12 residues. Trimming pared 3 bases from V and 9 bases from J, leaving 10 bases between. The CDR3 DNA sequence: TGTGCCAGCAGCTTCCTGGGTGGGACGCAGTATTTT. This codes for CASSFLGGTQYF.

The chain joins TRBV27 to TRBJ2-7, with D possibly matching TRBD2 (5 bases). CDR1 is MNHEY, CDR2 SMNVEV, per germline (reference sequence). V was clipped by 1 base and J by 2 bases, with 9 bases between them. CDR3 length: 14 amino acids. The CDR3: CASSLYRDAYEQYF. For the CDR3, the DNA is TGTGCCAGCAGTTTATATCGGGATGCCTACGAGCAGTACTTC.

This chain connects TRBV5-1 to TRBJ1-2; 7 bases align to TRBD1. Trimming at V came to 4 bases and at J to 8 bases, leaving 8 bases not matched to a gene. The CDR3 has 13 amino acids. CDR1 and CDR2 from the germline V gene are SGHRS and YFSETQ. CDR3 in amino acids: CASSAGTVTGYTF. In DNA, the CDR3 is TGCGCCAGCAGCGCCGGGACAGTAACCGGCTACACCTTC.

V gene TRBV11-2 combines with J gene TRBJ2-7; 10 positions match TRBD1. Unmatched junction bases numbered 7, after V lost 3 bases and J lost 5 bases. The CDR3 spans 15 residues. Germline V gene data show CDR1 as SGHAT and CDR2 as FQNNGV. The CDR3 DNA follows: TGTGCCAGCAGCTTGTTTCGGGACAGGGGCCACGAGCAGTACTTC. Its protein product is CASSLFRDRGHEQYF.

A single count supports this clone. The rearrangement uses TRBV4-3 and TRBJ1-1, with TRBD1 identical over 7 bases. In germline, CDR1 is LGHNA, CDR2 YSLEER. V shed 1 base, J shed 1 base, and the junction held 3 bases outside the gene matches. The CDR3 has 15 residues. As DNA, the CDR3 is TGCGCCAGCAGCCAAGGGACAGGCTGGAACACTGAAGCTTTCTTT. Translating it yields CASSQGTGWNTEAFF.

J is TRBJ2-1 and V is TRBV4-1; the match to TRBD2 covers 7 bases. Germline V gene data show CDR1 as MGHRA and CDR2 as YSYEKL. This CDR3 comprises 16 residues. V lost 4 bases and J lost 7; bases outside the gene matches: 13. CDR3 sequence: CASSPGEGGPRNEQFF. Here the CDR3 DNA reads TGCGCCAGCAGCCCTGGCGAGGGAGGGCCAAGGAATGAGCAGTTCTTC.

The chain recombines TRBV5-4 with TRBJ2-1; D is unclear. Germline V CDR1 and CDR2: SGHNT, YYREEE (reference sequence). CDR3 length: 13 amino acids. V dropped 0 bases and J dropped 6 bases, with 7 bases sitting between them. CDR3 protein: CASSLGELNEQFF. In DNA, the CDR3 is TGTGCCAGCAGCTTGGGGGAACTCAATGAGCAGTTCTTC.

The gene calls are TRBV7-8 and TRBJ2-7; weak D call: TRBD1 (6 bases). Germline V lookup: CDR1 SGHVS, CDR2 FQNEAQ. The ends were cut back, 1 base at V and 3 bases at J, with 16 bases in the middle. The CDR3 extends over 16 amino acids. In DNA form, the CDR3 reads TGTGCCAGCAGCTTAGGCCCGGTCAGGGGACACTACGAGCAGTACTTC. Translated: CASSLGPVRGHYEQYF.

This clone turned up a few times. This chain connects TRBV7-2 to TRBJ2-7; D may be TRBD2 (5 bases). Germline V gene data show CDR1 as SGHTA and CDR2 as FQGNSA. Trimming pared 1 base from V and 4 bases from J, leaving 14 bases between. CDR3 length: 15 amino acids. DNA for the CDR3: TGTGCCAGCAGCTTAGGTGGGCACGGGATTTACGAGCAGTACTTC. It codes for CASSLGGHGIYEQYF.

The rearrangement joins TRBV7-9 to TRBJ2-3; D may be TRBD1 (5 bases). Germline lookup yields CDR1 SEHNR and CDR2 FQNEAQ (reference sequence). V lost 6 bases and J lost 6, with 10 bases in between. The length of the CDR3 is 12 residues. CDR3 in amino acids: CASSFGADTQYF. CDR3 coding DNA: TGTGCCAGCAGTTTTGGGGCGGATACGCAGTATTTT. Looking up the rest from reference TRBV7-9 and TRBJ2-3 gives the full variable domain: DTGVSQNPRHKITKRGQNVTFRCDPISEHNRLYWYRQTLGQGPEFLTYFQNEAQLEKSRLLSDRFSAERPKGSFSTLEIQRTEQGDSAMYLCASSFGADTQYFGPGTRLTVL.

The chain is built from TRBV6-5 and TRBJ2-7, with 10 bases matching TRBD2. Per the germline V gene, CDR1 is MNHEY and CDR2 is SVGAGI. The J segment lost 2 bases and the V segment lost 4 bases, leaving 2 bases of the junction unmatched. CDR3 size: 14 residues. DNA of the CDR3: TGTGCCAGCAGTTCCCTAGCGGGAGCCTACGAGCAGTACTTC. Protein: CASSSLAGAYEQYF.

The chain recombines TRBV7-9 with TRBJ2-2; D gene uncertain. V was shortened by 3 bases and J by 4 bases, with 6 bases between the two germline ends. The CDR3 totals 13 residues. The germline V gene has CDR1 SEHNR and CDR2 FQNEAQ (reference sequence). The CDR3 nucleotides are TGTGCCAGCAGCTTCACTCTCACCGGGGAGCTGTTTTTT. It specifies CASSFTLTGELFF.

This clone has a handful of counts. The gene calls are TRBV4-1 and TRBJ1-5; D remains ambiguous. The CDR3 loop spans 15 amino acids. The germline V gene has CDR1 MGHRA and CDR2 YSYEKL. V was clipped by 0 bases and J by 5 bases, with 11 bases between them. This chain's CDR3 is CASSQEDIGDQPQHF. CDR3 DNA sequence: TGCGCCAGCAGCCAAGAGGATATCGGAGATCAGCCCCAGCATTTT.

J is TRBJ2-2 and V is TRBV5-1, with TRBD2 as a possible D gene (5 bases). Germline CDR1 reads SGHRS; CDR2 reads YFSETQ. Trimming left V 3 bases short and J 7 bases short, with 19 bases between. The CDR3 covers 16 residues. The CDR3 is CASSYGIGPSDGELFF. The CDR3 coding sequence is TGCGCCAGCAGCTACGGGATTGGGCCCTCGGACGGGGAGCTGTTTTTT. Using reference TRBV5-1 and TRBJ2-2 for the parts outside the CDR3, the full variable domain is KAGVTQTPRYLIKTRGQQVTLSCSPISGHRSVSWYQQTPGQGLQFLFEYFSETQRNKGNFPGRFSGRQFSNSRSEMNVSTLELGDSALYLCASSYGIGPSDGELFFGEGSRLTVL.

This chain joins TRBV6-1 and TRBJ2-6, with unresolved D. Germline CDR1 MNHNS, CDR2 SASEGT. The length of the CDR3 is 14 residues. The V gene lost 7 bases and the J gene lost 0 bases, with 7 bases spanning the gap. The CDR3 DNA sequence: TGTGCCAGCACAGTATCCTCTGGGGCCAACGTCCTGACTTTC. This codes for CASTVSSGANVLTF.